This T cell receptor beta chain derives from a study of blood T cell repertoires in COVID-19. About the research overall: COVID-19 samples collected from the United States, Italy and Spain covered acute and convalescent phases.

The germline gives CDR1 SGHVS, CDR2 FQNEAQ. Trimming pared 2 bases from V and 0 bases from J, leaving 15 bases between. The CDR3 has 17 residues. As processed by the authors: Scientists estimated how many nucleated cells there were by amplifying reference gene primers. Measured with immunoSEQ multiplex PCR; TCRdb has only the in-frame clones, and not every one. V and J calls and clone size are given by that table; D and trimming were obtained from the DNA. The sample has around 100,000 clones; about 77% are singletons. The TCR comes from a woman between 65 and 79 years old with acute or convalescent COVID-19. Source material: peripheral blood. This chain connects TRBV7-8 to TRBJ2-3; D might be TRBD1 (6 bases). DNA for the CDR3: TGTGCCAGCAGCTTATTAATTGGACAGCTCAGCACAGATACGCAGTATTTT. As protein: CASSLLIGQLSTDTQYF.